Shown below are 28 T cell receptor beta chains from a single sample sequenced in a study of T cell changes during pregnancy in multiple sclerosis (dated by TCRdb to between 2018 and 2021). Library method: the immunoSEQ multiplex PCR assay. TCRdb holds this immuneACCESS table with in-frame rearrangements only. Some clones are missing; in checked studies, unresolved V genes explain under half, and the rest has no known cause. The sample records 45,000 to 60,000 clones, over 85% of which are singletons. The ten largest account for under 2% of the sample. This specimen was peripheral blood, taken in the first trimester of pregnancy. These receptor sequences come from a female donor with multiple sclerosis, enrolled in a pregnancy study.

The rearrangement links TRBV6-5 to TRBJ2-5; 7 nucleotides agree with TRBD1. The CDR3 sequence is 15 residues long. Per the germline V gene, CDR1 is MNHEY and CDR2 is SVGAGI. J was trimmed by 4 bases and V by 1 base; bases with no gene match: 6. The CDR3 sequence: CASSYYNRGLETQYF. The CDR3 region has the DNA TGTGCCAGCAGTTACTATAACAGGGGCTTAGAGACCCAGTACTTC.

The chain uses TRBV7-9 and TRBJ2-5; D might be TRBD2 (5 bases). Germline V gene lookup returns CDR1 SEHNR and CDR2 FQNEAQ (reference sequence). The CDR3 contains 13 residues. Trimming shortened V by 5 bases and J by 2 bases, and 9 bases separated the two germline ends. For the CDR3, the DNA is TGTGCCAGCAGCCGGGGATCACAAGAGACCCAGTACTTC. Amino acid sequence: CASSRGSQETQYF.

This clone has just one count. The chain joins TRBV10-1 to TRBJ1-1; 8 nucleotides align to TRBD1. V lost 2 bases and J lost 6; bases outside the gene matches: 23. The CDR3 is 20 residues long. The germline V gene has CDR1 WNHNN and CDR2 SYGVQD (reference sequence). The CDR3 reads CASSESTPQGVVPRGSEAFF. The DNA for the CDR3 is TGCGCCAGCAGTGAGAGCACCCCACAGGGGGTTGTCCCGCGGGGGTCTGAAGCTTTCTTT.

This clone was seen a single time. The rearrangement links TRBV4-3 to TRBJ1-4; possible D gene TRBD1, 6 bases. Looked up from germline, CDR1 is LGHNA and CDR2 is YSLEER. This CDR3 has 16 residues. Trimming took off 4 bases at V and 5 bases at J, with 17 bases between the two ends. CDR3 coding DNA: TGCGCCAGCAGCCTAGGGGGGGGGACTCTCAATGAAAAACTGTTTTTT. Protein product: CASSLGGGTLNEKLFF.

The CDR3 loop is CASSLEASGGRLQAYEQYF. CDR3 nucleotides: TGTGCCAGCAGCTTAGAGGCTAGCGGGGGGAGGTTACAAGCCTACGAGCAGTACTTC. The chain combines TRBV7-2 with TRBJ2-7; 11 nucleotides agree with TRBD2. Per germline, CDR1 SGHTA and CDR2 FQGNSA. V lost 1 base, J lost 2 bases, and 13 bases stayed unmatched. There are 19 residues in the CDR3.

The V and J genes are TRBV4-3 and TRBJ2-2; TRBD2 matches 10 bases. V dropped 4 bases and J dropped 3; count of bases not matched to a gene: 11. There are 18 residues in the CDR3. Germline-derived CDR1 and CDR2 are LGHNA and YSLEER. CDR3 amino acids: CASSPNLSGGADTGELFF. The CDR3 region has the DNA TGCGCCAGCAGCCCGAATCTAAGCGGGGGGGCGGACACCGGGGAGCTGTTTTTT.

This clone has just one count. Here the CDR3 reads CASSPDRWREETQYF. CDR3 nucleotide sequence: TGTGCCAGCAGTCCGGACAGGTGGCGGGAAGAGACCCAGTACTTC. The chain recombines TRBV28 with TRBJ2-5, with 7 bases lining up with TRBD1. Germline CDR1 is MDHEN and CDR2 is SYDVKM. Trimming removed 5 bases from V and 3 bases from J; junction bases left unmatched: 9. This CDR3 has 15 amino acids.

The chain recombines TRBV5-6 with TRBJ2-1; 10 nucleotides match TRBD1. CDR1 SGHDT and CDR2 YYEEEE come from the germline V gene. The trim removed 4 bases at V and 4 bases at J, leaving 8 bases unmatched. The CDR3 contains 16 residues. As DNA, the CDR3 is TGTGCCAGCAGCCAGAGACAGGGGGCACGGTACAATGAGCAGTTCTTC. It yields the protein CASSQRQGARYNEQFF.

This chain links TRBV7-2 with TRBJ2-3; TRBD1 matches 9 bases. With 5 bases clipped from V and 1 base from J, the junction kept 4 bases outside the gene matches. CDR1 and CDR2 from the germline V gene are SGHTA and FQGNSA. The CDR3 covers 15 residues. In nucleotides, the CDR3 is TGTGCCAGCAGCACTTGGACAGGGGGCACAGATACGCAGTATTTT. This translates into CASSTWTGGTDTQYF.

The chain carries TRBV2 and TRBJ2-7, with a possible D match to TRBD1 (6 bases). V dropped 6 bases and J dropped 2 bases, with 17 bases sitting between them. This CDR3 has 15 amino acids. Per the germline V gene, CDR1 is SNHLY and CDR2 is FYNNEI. CDR3 sequence: CASRKDRQPAYEQYF. The CDR3 nucleotides read TGTGCCAGCAGGAAGGACAGACAACCAGCCTACGAGCAGTACTTC.

The gene calls are TRBV27 and TRBJ1-5; 7 nucleotides match TRBD1. The CDR3 runs to 16 residues. Germline V gene lookup returns CDR1 MNHEY and CDR2 SMNVEV (reference sequence). The V segment lost 4 bases and the J segment 5 bases; nucleotides outside the gene matches: 11. The DNA of the CDR3 is TGTGCCAGCAGTTCCTCAGCTGGGGACAGATATCAGCCCCAGCATTTT. It encodes CASSSSAGDRYQPQHF.

The sample holds one count of this clone. The J gene is TRBJ2-6, the V gene TRBV30; no clear D gene. This CDR3 is 15 amino acids long. Per the germline V gene, CDR1 is GTSNPN and CDR2 is SVGIG (reference sequence). The V end was cut by 4 bases, the J end by 0 bases, with 10 bases between. CDR3 sequence reads: CAWTSSLSGANVLTF. Written as DNA, the CDR3 is TGTGCCTGGACGAGTTCGCTCTCTGGGGCCAACGTCCTGACTTTC.

The chain employs TRBV19 and TRBJ1-5, with D perhaps TRBD1 (5 bases). Per germline, CDR1 LNHDA and CDR2 SQIVND (reference sequence). V was shortened by 7 bases and J by 5 bases, with 12 bases between the two germline ends. This CDR3 spans 13 amino acids. As DNA, the CDR3 is TGTGCCAGTATAAACAGGCCCGATCAGCCCCAGCATTTT. Amino acid sequence: CASINRPDQPQHF.

The chain employs TRBV30 and TRBJ2-2; no definite D call. V shed 0 bases and J shed 0 bases, with 11 bases lying between them. Germline V gene data show CDR1 as GTSNPN and CDR2 as SVGIG (reference sequence). The CDR3 loop spans 16 amino acids. In DNA, the CDR3 is TGTGCCTGGAGTGTAGCCGCGGTCTCGAACACCGGGGAGCTGTTTTTT. Translated: CAWSVAAVSNTGELFF.

This chain connects TRBV10-1 to TRBJ2-1; D not resolved. The CDR3 consists of 12 residues. Trimming took 4 bases from V and 10 from J, leaving 11 bases between them. Germline assignment: CDR1 WNHNN and CDR2 SYGVQD (reference sequence). CDR3: CASSARTWEQFF. The CDR3 DNA reads TGCGCCAGCAGTGCCCGCACATGGGAGCAGTTCTTC.

The chain combines TRBV27 with TRBJ2-1; maybe TRBD2 (5 bases). CDR3 length equals 14 residues. V was pared by 2 bases and J by 5 bases, with 10 bases between. Germline CDR1 MNHEY, CDR2 SMNVEV (reference sequence). CDR3 sequence reads: CASSLRKGDNEQFF. In DNA form, the CDR3 reads TGTGCCAGCAGTTTAAGGAAGGGAGACAATGAGCAGTTCTTC.

The chain carries TRBV30 and TRBJ2-4; perhaps TRBD2 as D (6 bases). V lost 0 bases and J lost 9, with 12 bases in between. The CDR3 covers 13 residues. The germline V gene encodes CDR1 GTSNPN and CDR2 SVGIG (reference sequence). The CDR3 sequence is CAWSVLAVGIQYF. DNA of the CDR3: TGTGCCTGGAGTGTACTAGCAGTTGGCATTCAGTACTTC.

This rearrangement joins TRBV7-3 to TRBJ2-2, with D possibly TRBD1 on 6 matching bases. V lost 6 bases and J 6 bases, leaving 14 bases between the germline ends. The CDR3 length is 14 residues. The germline gives CDR1 SGHTA, CDR2 FQGTGA. Here the CDR3 reads CASRPQTGPGELFF. CDR3 nucleotides: TGTGCCAGCAGGCCTCAGACAGGTCCCGGGGAGCTGTTTTTT.

This chain uses TRBV7-9 with TRBJ2-6, with a possible D match to TRBD1 (5 bases). The CDR3 spans 12 residues. V lost 3 bases to trimming and J lost 16 bases, with 13 bases between them. Germline CDR1 is SEHNR and CDR2 is FQNEAQ (reference sequence). The CDR3 DNA is TGTGCCAGCAGCTTCGCTGGGGCAAGACTGACTTTC. Protein sequence: CASSFAGARLTF.

The chain carries TRBV29-1 and TRBJ2-3, with 7 bases aligning to TRBD1. J lost 5 bases, V lost 5 bases, and 7 bases had no gene match. Per the germline V gene, CDR1 is SQVTM and CDR2 is ANQGSEA. The CDR3 extends over 13 amino acids. The CDR3 coding sequence is TGCAGCGTTCAGAGGGGGCAAGGAGATACGCAGTATTTT. Amino acid sequence: CSVQRGQGDTQYF.

The chain couples TRBV9 to TRBJ2-2; no definite D call. Trimming removed 4 bases from V and 4 bases from J, with 14 bases in between. The CDR3 length is 15 residues. Germline-derived CDR1 and CDR2 are SGDLS and YYNGEE. Written as DNA, the CDR3 is TGTGCCAGCAGCATTCGGTCCCAACTCACCGGGGAGCTGTTTTTT. This sequence encodes CASSIRSQLTGELFF.

The chain couples TRBV2 to TRBJ2-2; TRBD2 is a possible D gene (6 bases). With 4 bases removed from V and 2 bases from J, the gap between germline ends came to 14 bases. The CDR3 is 16 residues long. Germline assignment: CDR1 SNHLY and CDR2 FYNNEI. The CDR3 DNA follows: TGTGCCAGCAGTGGTGGGTGGGGGGACAACACCGGGGAGCTGTTTTTT. Its protein is CASSGGWGDNTGELFF. Drawing the rest from reference TRBV2 and TRBJ2-2, the complete variable domain is EPEVTQTPSHQVTQMGQEVILRCVPISNHLYFYWYRQILGQKVEFLVSFYNNEISEKSEIFDDQFSVERPDGSNFTLKIRSTKLEDSAMYFCASSGGWGDNTGELFFGEGSRLTVL.

This chain connects TRBV7-2 to TRBJ2-3; 10 bases are shared with TRBD2. In germline, CDR1 is SGHTA, CDR2 FQGNSA. The junction had 11 bases not matched to a gene; V was cut back by 3 bases and J by 2 bases. The CDR3 length is 18 residues. CDR3 DNA sequence: TGTGCCAGCAGCTTCAAAGCGGGGGGGTCGGGTAACACAGATACGCAGTATTTT. Its protein is CASSFKAGGSGNTDTQYF.

The chain uses TRBV19 and TRBJ1-5, with 7 bases fitting TRBD1. The CDR3 has 14 amino acids. Germline assignment: CDR1 LNHDA and CDR2 SQIVND (reference sequence). The V gene end was trimmed by 2 bases and the J gene end by 7 bases; junction bases not matched to a gene: 5. The CDR3 region has the DNA TGTGCCAGTAGTATAAGGATAGGGGGCCAGCCCCAGCATTTT. Protein sequence: CASSIRIGGQPQHF.

The DNA for the CDR3 is TGTGCCAGCAGTGACGGGACAGGGGATAATTCACCCCTCCACTTT. Encoded protein: CASSDGTGDNSPLHF. J is TRBJ1-6 and V is TRBV6-4; 10 nucleotides line up with TRBD1. The CDR3 extends over 15 amino acids. CDR1 and CDR2 (germline): MRHNA, SNTAGT. The J segment lost 5 bases and the V segment lost 2 bases, leaving 0 bases of the junction unmatched.

The chain links TRBV2 to TRBJ2-7; TRBD1 aligns across 7 bases. The germline V gene has CDR1 SNHLY and CDR2 FYNNEI. The V gene end was trimmed by 6 bases and the J gene end by 3 bases; junction bases not matched to a gene: 5. CDR3 length: 13 amino acids. DNA for the CDR3: TGTGCCAGCAGCATCGGGACAGTCTACGAGCAGTACTTC. It translates to CASSIGTVYEQYF.

V is TRBV29-1 and J is TRBJ1-6, with 8 bases aligning to TRBD1. This CDR3 comprises 14 residues. The germline gives CDR1 SQVTM, CDR2 ANQGSEA. Trimming removed 5 bases from V and 5 bases from J; junction bases left unmatched: 5. The CDR3 coding sequence is TGCAGCGTTCGACAGGGGCGACATAATTCACCCCTCCACTTT. Translating it yields CSVRQGRHNSPLHF.

The chain recombines TRBV15 with TRBJ2-5; 8 nucleotides line up with TRBD2. The CDR3 totals 14 residues. Germline CDR1 and CDR2: LNHNV and YYDKDF (reference sequence). J gave up 3 bases and V 5 bases, and 5 bases lay outside the gene matches. The CDR3 DNA sequence: TGTGCCACCAGCTTAATACTAGCGGAAGAGACCCAGTACTTC. Translated, it gives CATSLILAEETQYF.